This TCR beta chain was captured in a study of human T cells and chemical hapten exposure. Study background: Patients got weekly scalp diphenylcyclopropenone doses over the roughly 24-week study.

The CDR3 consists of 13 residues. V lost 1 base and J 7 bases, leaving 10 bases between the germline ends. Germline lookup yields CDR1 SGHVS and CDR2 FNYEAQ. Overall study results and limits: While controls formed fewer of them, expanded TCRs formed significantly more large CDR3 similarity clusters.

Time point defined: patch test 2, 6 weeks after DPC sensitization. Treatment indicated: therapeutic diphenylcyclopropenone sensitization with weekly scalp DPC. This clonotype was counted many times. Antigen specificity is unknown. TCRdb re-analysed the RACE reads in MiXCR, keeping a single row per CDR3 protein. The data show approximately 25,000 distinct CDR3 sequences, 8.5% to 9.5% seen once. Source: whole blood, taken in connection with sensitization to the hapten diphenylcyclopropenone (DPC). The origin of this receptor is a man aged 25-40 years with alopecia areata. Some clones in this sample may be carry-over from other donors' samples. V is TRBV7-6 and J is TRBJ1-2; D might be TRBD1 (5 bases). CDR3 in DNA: TGTGCCAGCAGCTTAGGGGAGGGACTTGGCTACACCTTC. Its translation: CASSLGEGLGYTF.